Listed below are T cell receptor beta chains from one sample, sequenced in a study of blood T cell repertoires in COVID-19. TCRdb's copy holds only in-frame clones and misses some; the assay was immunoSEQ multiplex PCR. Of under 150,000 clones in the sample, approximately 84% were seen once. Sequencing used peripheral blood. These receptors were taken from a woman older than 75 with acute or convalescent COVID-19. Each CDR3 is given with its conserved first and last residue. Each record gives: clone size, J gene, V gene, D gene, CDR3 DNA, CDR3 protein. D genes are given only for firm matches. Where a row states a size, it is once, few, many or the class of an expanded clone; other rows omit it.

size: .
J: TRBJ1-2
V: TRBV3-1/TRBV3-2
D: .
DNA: TGTGCCAGCAGCCAATTACGGCAGGGCGGCTACACCTTC
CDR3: CASSQLRQGGYTF

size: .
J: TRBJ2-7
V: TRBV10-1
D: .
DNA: TGCGCCAGCAGTGACAGGGCCTCAAGGGACGAGCAGTACTTC
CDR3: CASSDRASRDEQYF

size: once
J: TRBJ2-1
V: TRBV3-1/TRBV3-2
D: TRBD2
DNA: TGTGCCAGCAGCCGGTCGGGACTAGGGGCCTACAATGAGCAGTTCTTC
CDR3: CASSRSGLGAYNEQFF

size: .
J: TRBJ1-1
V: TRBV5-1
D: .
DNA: TGCGCCAGCAGCGACTGGGGCAGGAGCACTGAAGCTTTCTTT
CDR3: CASSDWGRSTEAFF

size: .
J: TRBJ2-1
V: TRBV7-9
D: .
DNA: TGTGCCAGCAGGCTCGATTTGAGCTCCTACAATGAGCAGTTCTTC
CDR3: CASRLDLSSYNEQFF

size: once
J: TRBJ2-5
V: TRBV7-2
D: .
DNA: TGTGCCAGCAGCTCTGGGGCCGTGGGACAAGAGACCCAGTACTTC
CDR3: CASSSGAVGQETQYF

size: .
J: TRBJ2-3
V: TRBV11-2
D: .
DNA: TGTGCCAGCAGCTTAGATTATGGATCCCGGACTACAGATACGCAGTATTTT
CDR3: CASSLDYGSRTTDTQYF

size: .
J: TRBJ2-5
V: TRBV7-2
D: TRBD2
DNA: TGTGCCAGCAGCCCCGGGCGGGGGGGGGAGAAGACCCAGTACTTC
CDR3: CASSPGRGGEKTQYF

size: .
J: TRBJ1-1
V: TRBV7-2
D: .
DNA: TGTGCCAGCAGCTTAGGGGTCAGGGGAAGGTGGGGCACTGAAGCTTTCTTT
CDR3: CASSLGVRGRWGTEAFF

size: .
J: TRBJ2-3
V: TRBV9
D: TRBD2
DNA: TGTGCCAGCAGCGCAGGGACTAGCGGGAGGTGGGATACGCAGTATTTT
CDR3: CASSAGTSGRWDTQYF

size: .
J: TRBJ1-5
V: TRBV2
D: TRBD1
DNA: TGTGCCAGCAGGGTCTCCGGGACAGGGGCCCTTAGCAATCAGCCCCAGCATTTT
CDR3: CASRVSGTGALSNQPQHF

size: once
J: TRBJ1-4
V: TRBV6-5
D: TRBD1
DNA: TGTGCCAGCAAGCCCGGGACAGAGAATGAAAAACTGTTTTTT
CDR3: CASKPGTENEKLFF

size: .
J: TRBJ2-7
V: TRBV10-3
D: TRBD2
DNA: TGTGCCATCAGTGAGTCGCCTCCGGGACTAGCGAAATACGAGCAGTACTTC
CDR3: CAISESPPGLAKYEQYF

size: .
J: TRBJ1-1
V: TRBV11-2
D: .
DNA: TGTGCCAGCAGCTTAGATCTCGGGGGAATGGCTTTCTTT
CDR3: CASSLDLGGMAFF

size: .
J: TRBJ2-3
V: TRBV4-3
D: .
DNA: TGCGCCAGCAGCCAAGCCGTATATAGCACAGATACGCAGTATTTT
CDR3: CASSQAVYSTDTQYF

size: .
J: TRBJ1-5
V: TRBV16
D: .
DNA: TGTGCCAGCAGCCAATCTGCAGACTCGAATCAGCCCCAGCATTTT
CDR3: CASSQSADSNQPQHF

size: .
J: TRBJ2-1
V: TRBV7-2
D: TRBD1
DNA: TGTGCCAGCAGCTCCCACTCGACAGGGGTAATGGGCAATGAGCAGTTCTTC
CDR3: CASSSHSTGVMGNEQFF

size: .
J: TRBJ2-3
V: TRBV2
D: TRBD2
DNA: TGTGCCAGCAGTGGGGTAGCGGGGGTCTTCACAGATACGCAGTATTTT
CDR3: CASSGVAGVFTDTQYF

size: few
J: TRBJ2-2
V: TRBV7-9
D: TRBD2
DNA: TGTGCCAGCAGCTTATCTAGCGGGGGGAACACCGGGGAGCTGTTTTTT
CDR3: CASSLSSGGNTGELFF

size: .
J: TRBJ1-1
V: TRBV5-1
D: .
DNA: TGCGCCAGCAGCCCGGTCCGAGATGGTGAAGCTTTCTTT
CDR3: CASSPVRDGEAFF

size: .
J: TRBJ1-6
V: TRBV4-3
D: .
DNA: TGCGCCAGCAGCCAAGATCCGGGGTTCAGCTCCTATAATTCACCCCTCCACTTT
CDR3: CASSQDPGFSSYNSPLHF

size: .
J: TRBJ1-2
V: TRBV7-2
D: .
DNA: TGTGCCAGCAGTCGCACGGGGGGGCTCGGCTACACCTTC
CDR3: CASSRTGGLGYTF

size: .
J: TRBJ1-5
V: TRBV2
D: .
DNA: TGTGCCAGCAGCTACAGCCAGGGCAATCAGCCCCAGCATTTT
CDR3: CASSYSQGNQPQHF

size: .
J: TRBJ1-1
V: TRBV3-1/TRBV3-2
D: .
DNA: TGTGCCAGCAGCCAACGAGGGGGGGAGACTGAAGCTTTCTTT
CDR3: CASSQRGGETEAFF

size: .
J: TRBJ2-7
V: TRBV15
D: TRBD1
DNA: TGTGCCACCAGCAGAGGCCACGGGGGGACAGGGCCCATCGAGCAGTACTTC
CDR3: CATSRGHGGTGPIEQYF

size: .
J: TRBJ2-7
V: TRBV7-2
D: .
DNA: TGTGCCAGCAGCTCCTCCAGGGGCTACGAGCAGTACTTC
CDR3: CASSSSRGYEQYF